One and the same sample provided the 21 T cell receptor beta chains below, sequenced in a study of cytomegalovirus exposure and HLA in healthy donors. This table comes from immunoSEQ multiplex PCR, and its TCRdb copy is limited to in-frame clones, with some not included. Of about 130,000 clones in the sample, 89% were seen once. The source material was PBMCs. These receptors were obtained from a woman younger than 30 in good health and CMV-seronegative.

This chain connects TRBV4-1 to TRBJ2-5; TRBD2 matches 8 bases. V shed 0 bases, J shed 2 bases, and the junction held 5 bases outside the gene matches. The germline gives CDR1 MGHRA, CDR2 YSYEKL. The CDR3 runs 16 residues. Here the CDR3 reads CASSQDRGGVQETQYF. DNA for the CDR3: TGCGCCAGCAGCCAAGATCGGGGGGGTGTTCAAGAGACCCAGTACTTC.

The chain couples TRBV19 to TRBJ2-5; D is possibly TRBD2 (5 bases). Between the trimmed V and J ends, which lost 7 bases and 0 bases, there was a span of 15 bases. CDR3 size: 15 residues. Germline V lookup: CDR1 LNHDA, CDR2 SQIVND (reference sequence). CDR3 sequence reads: CASMSLNGDQETQYF. CDR3 nucleotide sequence: TGTGCCAGTATGTCGTTGAACGGGGACCAAGAGACCCAGTACTTC.

The chain uses TRBV7-9 and TRBJ2-7, with D possibly matching TRBD2 (5 bases). CDR1 and CDR2 (germline): SEHNR, FQNEAQ (reference sequence). V was pared by 5 bases and J by 0 bases, with 17 bases between. This CDR3 is 16 amino acids long. The CDR3 DNA sequence: TGTGCCAGCAGCCCTCGTGCGGGTAGGAGCTCCTACGAGCAGTACTTC. Its translation: CASSPRAGRSSYEQYF.

The chain links TRBV5-6 to TRBJ2-7, with 10 bases lining up with TRBD1. The CDR3 covers 14 residues. Trimming removed 6 bases from V and 5 bases from J; junction bases left unmatched: 8. From germline, CDR1 is SGHDT and CDR2 YYEEEE. DNA for the CDR3: TGTGCCAGCATGCCAACCGGGACAGGGGACGAGCAGTACTTC. This gives the protein CASMPTGTGDEQYF.

The genes are TRBV29-1 and TRBJ2-1; TRBD2 matches 12 bases. The CDR3 sequence is 15 residues long. The J segment lost 8 bases and the V segment lost 6 bases, leaving 11 bases of the junction unmatched. Germline loops: CDR1 SQVTM, CDR2 ANQGSEA. In nucleotides, the CDR3 is TGCAGCGTATCAAAATCTAGCGGGGGGGCCGATGAGCAGTTCTTC. Protein product: CSVSKSSGGADEQFF.

This rearrangement joins TRBV4-2 to TRBJ1-5, with a weak D call TRBD1 (5 bases). CDR1 is LGHNA and CDR2 is YNFKEQ in the germline V gene. The CDR3 runs 15 residues. V was shortened by 0 bases and J by 10 bases, with 16 bases between the two germline ends. CDR3 bases: TGTGCCAGCAGCCAAGAAGGTGGGGGGGATGTACCCCAGCATTTT. It specifies CASSQEGGGDVPQHF.

V gene TRBV13 combines with J gene TRBJ2-7, with 7 bases aligning to TRBD1. The germline CDR1 and CDR2 sequences are PRHDT and FYEKMQ (reference sequence). J gave up 5 bases and V 0 bases, and 7 bases lay outside the gene matches. This CDR3 region has 15 residues. CDR3 residues: CASSLGGQNSDEQYF. The CDR3 coding sequence is TGTGCCAGCAGCTTAGGGGGACAGAATTCGGACGAGCAGTACTTC.

Only a few counts were recorded for this clone. The V call is TRBV10-1, the J call TRBJ1-5; no clear D gene. This CDR3 has 14 amino acids. Germline V gene lookup returns CDR1 WNHNN and CDR2 SYGVQD (reference sequence). With 6 bases removed from V and 3 bases from J, the gap between germline ends came to 12 bases. The CDR3 protein is CASRRARSNQPQHF. The CDR3, as DNA: TGCGCCAGCAGGCGGGCCAGGTCCAATCAGCCCCAGCATTTT.

The V gene is TRBV25-1, the J gene TRBJ1-4; perhaps TRBD1 as D (6 bases). CDR1 MGHDK and CDR2 SYGVNS come from the germline V gene. This CDR3 is built from 14 residues. V lost 3 bases and J 7 bases, leaving 12 bases between the germline ends. The CDR3 nucleotides are TGTGCCAGCAGTGACTTGACAGGAGGTGAAAAACTGTTTTTT. This sequence encodes CASSDLTGGEKLFF.

The chain is built from TRBV2 and TRBJ2-2; D gene unclear. Germline CDR1 SNHLY, CDR2 FYNNEI. CDR3 length: 14 residues. Between the trimmed V and J ends, which lost 2 bases and 4 bases, there was a span of 8 bases. In nucleotides, the CDR3 is TGTGCCAGCAGTGAAATGGCCGCCACCGGGGAGCTGTTTTTT. It codes for CASSEMAATGELFF. Supplemented by reference TRBV2 and TRBJ2-2, the full variable domain reads EPEVTQTPSHQVTQMGQEVILRCVPISNHLYFYWYRQILGQKVEFLVSFYNNEISEKSEIFDDQFSVERPDGSNFTLKIRSTKLEDSAMYFCASSEMAATGELFFGEGSRLTVL.

The CDR3 bases are TGTGCCATCAGTGAGAGACAGGGTGTCTATGGCTACACCTTC. Translating gives CAISERQGVYGYTF. This rearrangement joins TRBV10-3 to TRBJ1-2, with 7 bases identical to TRBD1. Germline trimming cut 2 bases from V and 4 bases from J; bases unmatched to any gene: 4. CDR3 length: 14 amino acids. Germline-derived CDR1 and CDR2 are ENHRY and SYGVKD.

This clone is a singleton in its sample. V is TRBV7-3 and J is TRBJ2-2, with D possibly TRBD1 on 7 matching bases. Trimming took 3 bases from V and 0 from J, leaving 11 bases between them. The CDR3 runs to 16 residues. CDR1 SGHTA and CDR2 FQGTGA come from the germline V gene. The CDR3 here is CASSFQGGTNTGELFF. The CDR3 coding sequence is TGTGCCAGCAGCTTCCAGGGGGGAACGAACACCGGGGAGCTGTTTTTT.

J is TRBJ1-4 and V is TRBV7-9; D gene uncertain. V dropped 6 bases and J dropped 7 bases, with 18 bases sitting between them. This CDR3 comprises 15 residues. The germline V gene encodes CDR1 SEHNR and CDR2 FQNEAQ (reference sequence). CDR3 region: CASSAGELLGEKLFF. DNA of the CDR3: TGTGCCAGCAGTGCGGGTGAGCTGCTAGGTGAAAAACTGTTTTTT.

The gene calls are TRBV5-1 and TRBJ1-4, with a possible D match to TRBD1 (5 bases). The CDR3 totals 15 residues. Germline CDR1 SGHRS, CDR2 YFSETQ. Trimming cost V 4 bases and J 3 bases, with 13 bases left between them. In DNA form, the CDR3 reads TGCGCCAGCAGCGGCGCAGGGCTACCTAATGAAAAACTGTTTTTT. Its translation: CASSGAGLPNEKLFF.

The CDR3 nucleotides are TGCGCCAGCACCGAGTGGGGGCAGGGGGCCGGGGAGCAGTACTTC. Encoded protein: CASTEWGQGAGEQYF. V and J are TRBV10-1 and TRBJ2-7, with 8 positions matching TRBD1. Germline V gene data show CDR1 as WNHNN and CDR2 as SYGVQD (reference sequence). The CDR3 totals 15 residues. The V and J ends lost 7 bases and 7 bases, in that order; junction bases with no gene match: 15.

In its sample, this clone was seen a few times. The CDR3 sequence: CASSYGRGAGYGYTF. CDR3 nucleotide sequence: TGTGCCAGCAGCTATGGCAGGGGCGCGGGCTATGGCTACACCTTC. The chain uses TRBV5-6 and TRBJ1-2, with a possible D match to TRBD1 (6 bases). CDR1 and CDR2 from the germline V gene are SGHDT and YYEEEE. The V and J ends lost 3 bases and 4 bases respectively, with 16 bases between them. CDR3 length: 15 amino acids.

This clone is a singleton in its sample. The J gene is TRBJ2-7, the V gene TRBV11-3; D is ambiguous. The germline gives CDR1 SGHNT, CDR2 YENEEA. V lost 1 base to trimming and J lost 3 bases, with 4 bases between them. This CDR3 region has 12 residues. DNA for the CDR3: TGTGCCAGCAGCTTAGGCAGCTACGAGCAGTACTTC. This encodes CASSLGSYEQYF.

This rearrangement joins TRBV19 to TRBJ2-7, with a possible D match to TRBD1 (6 bases). The length of the CDR3 is 13 residues. Germline lookup yields CDR1 LNHDA and CDR2 SQIVND (reference sequence). The ends were cut back, 1 base at V and 6 bases at J, with 10 bases in the middle. CDR3 residues: CASSIVRGREQYF. CDR3 coding DNA: TGTGCCAGTAGTATAGTCAGGGGCCGCGAGCAGTACTTC. Combining the CDR3 with reference TRBV19 and TRBJ2-7 gives the whole variable domain DGGITQSPKYLFRKEGQNVTLSCEQNLNHDAMYWYRQDPGQGLRLIYYSQIVNDFQKGDIAEGYSVSREKKESFPLTVTSAQKNPTAFYLCASSIVRGREQYFGPGTRLTVT.

This rearrangement joins TRBV7-9 to TRBJ1-2, with 8 bases matching TRBD1. Germline CDR1 and CDR2: SEHNR and FQNEAQ (reference sequence). The CDR3 runs to 16 residues. V gave up 4 bases and J gave up 2 bases; unmatched junction bases: 9. In DNA form, the CDR3 reads TGTGCCAGCAGCTCAATTGGGGACAGGCTCAACTATGGCTACACCTTC. Protein sequence: CASSSIGDRLNYGYTF.

This chain connects TRBV4-1 to TRBJ2-1, with D perhaps TRBD1 (5 bases). In germline, CDR1 is MGHRA, CDR2 YSYEKL. This CDR3 contains 15 residues. V shed 0 bases and J shed 4 bases, with 10 bases lying between them. CDR3 protein: CASSQDRQGYNEQFF. The DNA of the CDR3 is TGCGCCAGCAGCCAAGATCGCCAGGGATACAATGAGCAGTTCTTC.

The chain recombines TRBV5-4 with TRBJ1-3, with D unresolved. Trimming removed 4 bases at V and 2 bases at J, with 4 bases between. Looked up from germline, CDR1 is SGHNT and CDR2 is YYREEE (reference sequence). CDR3 length equals 12 residues. This CDR3 reads CASSLPGNTIYF. The CDR3, as DNA: TGTGCCAGCAGCCTCCCTGGAAACACCATATATTTT.